A single sample gave rise to the 14 T cell receptor beta chains below, sequenced in a study of blood T cell repertoires in COVID-19 (dated by TCRdb to the early 2020s). The library was produced with the immunoSEQ multiplex PCR assay. TCRdb stores this immuneACCESS table with in-frame sequences only. Part of the clones is absent; in the studies checked, under half of the shortfall reflects unresolved V genes, and no reason is known for the rest. This sample is represented by around 170,000 clones; 80% of them were singletons. The top ten clones comprise approximately 15% of the sample. Source material: PBMCs or T cells enriched from blood (not recorded which). The origin of the receptors is a man in his sixties who had been exposed to COVID-19.

The V gene is TRBV2, the J gene TRBJ2-2, with 12 bases lining up with TRBD2. The germline CDR1 and CDR2 sequences are SNHLY and FYNNEI. This CDR3 region has 15 residues. J was trimmed by 4 bases and V by 3 bases; bases with no gene match: 0. CDR3 sequence reads: CASSETSGSTGELFF. The CDR3 nucleotides read TGTGCCAGCAGTGAGACTAGCGGGAGCACCGGGGAGCTGTTTTTT.

The chain employs TRBV29-1 and TRBJ1-1; 8 bases match TRBD1. CDR1 is SQVTM, CDR2 ANQGSEA, per germline. The V and J ends lost 5 bases and 0 bases, in that order; junction bases with no gene match: 5. The CDR3 has 14 residues. The CDR3, as DNA: TGCAGCGTTCCGACAGGGGCTTTGAACACTGAAGCTTTCTTT. Residues: CSVPTGALNTEAFF.

Only a few counts were recorded for this clone. This rearrangement joins TRBV5-1 to TRBJ2-2; tentative D call: TRBD1 (5 bases). The germline V gene encodes CDR1 SGHRS and CDR2 YFSETQ. CDR3 length: 14 residues. Trimming removed 0 bases at V and 4 bases at J, with 7 bases between. This chain's CDR3 is CASSLVQGTGELFF. CDR3 coding DNA: TGCGCCAGCAGCTTGGTCCAGGGCACCGGGGAGCTGTTTTTT.

The CDR3 loop is CASSPGLTAHNEQFF. CDR3 in DNA: TGTGCCAGCAGTCCCGGACTTACCGCTCACAATGAGCAGTTCTTC. The rearrangement links TRBV27 to TRBJ2-1; tentatively, D is TRBD2 (5 bases). Germline CDR1 and CDR2: MNHEY and SMNVEV (reference sequence). The CDR3 covers 15 residues. V lost 5 bases, J lost 5 bases, and 16 bases lay in between.

The chain links TRBV5-6 to TRBJ2-2, with D tentatively TRBD2 (6 bases). This CDR3 comprises 15 residues. Germline assignment: CDR1 SGHDT and CDR2 YYEEEE. Trimming shortened V by 2 bases and J by 2 bases, and 10 bases separated the two germline ends. This chain's CDR3 is CASSFGLSNTGELFF. The CDR3, as DNA: TGTGCCAGCAGCTTCGGACTATCAAACACCGGGGAGCTGTTTTTT.

The DNA for the CDR3 is TGTGCCAGTAGTCCCCTGGCGGGGGGATCTGGGGCCAACGTCCTGACTTTC. It specifies CASSPLAGGSGANVLTF. The chain couples TRBV19 to TRBJ2-6, with 8 bases matching TRBD2. CDR3 length: 17 amino acids. The trim removed 5 bases at V and 1 base at J, leaving 7 bases unmatched. Germline V CDR1 and CDR2: LNHDA, SQIVND (reference sequence).

The chain combines TRBV28 with TRBJ1-1; D uncertain. Germline CDR1 is MDHEN and CDR2 is SYDVKM. Between the trimmed V and J ends, which lost 2 bases and 1 base, there was a span of 8 bases. This CDR3 contains 14 residues. The CDR3 here is CASSLITENTEAFF. The CDR3 DNA follows: TGTGCCAGCAGTTTAATAACAGAGAACACTGAAGCTTTCTTT.

The chain has TRBV14 and TRBJ2-5; 15 nucleotides agree with TRBD2. With V trimmed by 8 bases and J by 3 bases, 13 bases remained unmatched. This CDR3 spans 18 amino acids. Germline V gene lookup returns CDR1 SGHDN and CDR2 FVKESK. The DNA for the CDR3 is TGTGCCAGCCGCTTCCCGGGACTAGCGGGAGGTACTGAAGAGACCCAGTACTTC. This encodes CASRFPGLAGGTEETQYF.

The chain couples TRBV9 to TRBJ2-2, with TRBD2 matching 8 bases. Germline trimming cut 6 bases from V and 6 bases from J; bases unmatched to any gene: 13. Germline loops: CDR1 SGDLS, CDR2 YYNGEE. The CDR3 runs 16 residues. The CDR3: CASTDGSGSVSGELFF. The CDR3 DNA is TGTGCCAGCACCGATGGGAGCGGGAGTGTCTCCGGGGAGCTGTTTTTT.

About this clone itself: Within the sample, other DNA sequences also encode this same CDR3. V and J are TRBV6-2 or TRBV6-3 and TRBJ2-7; no definite D call. Looked up from germline, CDR1 is MNHEY and CDR2 is SVGEGT. Trimming stripped 2 bases from V and 4 bases from J, with 3 bases between. This CDR3 has 11 residues. The chain's CDR3 is CASSYPYEQYF. The CDR3 bases are TGTGCCAGCAGTTACCCATACGAGCAGTACTTC.

V is TRBV28 and J is TRBJ1-5, with 9 bases aligning to TRBD1. The J segment lost 5 bases and the V segment lost 4 bases, leaving 12 bases of the junction unmatched. Germline-derived CDR1 and CDR2 are MDHEN and SYDVKM. This CDR3 region has 17 residues. In nucleotides, the CDR3 is TGTGCCAGCAGTTCAAGTCCCGGGACAGGGTACGATCAGCCCCAGCATTTT. It yields the protein CASSSSPGTGYDQPQHF.

This rearrangement joins TRBV5-1 to TRBJ1-1; D is ambiguous. The V gene's germline CDR1 is SGHRS and CDR2 YFSETQ. Trimming removed 9 bases at V and 5 bases at J, with 14 bases between. CDR3 size: 12 residues. The CDR3 DNA is TGCGCCACCTCACGGGAAGGGACTGAAGCTTTCTTT. Protein: CATSREGTEAFF.

This chain uses TRBV7-2 with TRBJ2-1; 8 bases map to TRBD2. The germline V gene encodes CDR1 SGHTA and CDR2 FQGNSA. The CDR3 runs to 15 residues. Trimming at V came to 3 bases and at J to 8 bases, leaving 9 bases not matched to a gene. DNA for the CDR3: TGTGCCAGCAGCTTCAACGGGAGGGCCTCGGATGAGCAGTTCTTC. Translation gives CASSFNGRASDEQFF.

The J gene is TRBJ1-6, the V gene TRBV30; a possible D gene is TRBD1 (5 bases). The V end was cut by 0 bases, the J end by 8 bases, with 20 bases between. The CDR3 totals 17 residues. The germline gives CDR1 GTSNPN, CDR2 SVGIG (reference sequence). In nucleotides, the CDR3 is TGTGCCTGGAGTGTACTGGGAATGGGGGGAGCTGATTCACCCCTCCACTTT. It encodes CAWSVLGMGGADSPLHF.